This T cell receptor (beta chain) comes out of a study of blood T cell repertoires in COVID-19 (dated by TCRdb to about 2020). Notes on the research overall: Collaborator samples came from the United States, Italy and Spain and covered acute and convalescent phases of COVID-19. The material from the prospective study consisted of cDNA or gDNA derived from T cells, B-cell-depleted T cells, or PBMCs. Deeply sampled blood TCRbeta repertoires from subjects exposed to, actively infected with, or recovered from COVID-19 were included in the dataset. The repertoires were released in a freely available public database meant as a resource for research on the immune response to SARS-CoV-2. The samples were drawn from two sources: the first 160 participants of the ongoing ImmuneRACE study, and 1,254 subjects contributed by 6 global collaborators. Nearly every sample came with metadata listing a de-identified subject ID, COVID-19 status, age in years and sex. HLA class I and class II types, where available, came from metadata supplied by the sample provider rather than from assay-based typing.

Notes on this clone: Its antigen is not yet known. Within one base of it there is no much larger clone, and no base qualities were kept.

The paper's findings and limits, for the study overall: The quantity of clinical and demographic metadata differed by source and by participant and was supplied without curation.

The immunoSEQ Assay, a bias-controlled multiplex PCR, was used to amplify TCRbeta CDR3 regions from genomic DNA. In the original analysis: Nucleated cell counts per sample were estimated from amplification of reference gene primers within the assay. To quantify the absolute abundance of each unique TCRbeta CDR3 rearrangement, sequence reads were collapsed and filtered. For each sample, productive Simpson clonality was calculated as the square root of Simpson's diversity index across productive rearrangements. TCRdb limited this immuneACCESS table to in-frame rearrangements with V and J called. A share of clones is missing; checked studies link under half to unresolved V genes, and the rest is unexplained. Clone size and the V and J calls come from that table; the DNA yielded D and trimming. The sample includes some 260,000 clones, with approximately 90% observed a single time. The ten largest make up under 2.5% of the sample.

Participants in the prospective study were enrolled through a virtual design, were aged about 18 to 100 years, and lived in roughly 26 United States geographic areas. To assign participants to cohorts, the prospective study relied on clinical history that participants themselves reported in a screening survey and a study questionnaire. Recovered participants in ImmuneRACE Cohort 3 were defined as having two consecutive negative NP/OP PCR tests, clearance from a healthcare professional, or resolution of symptoms. In the prospective study, whole blood, serum and a nasopharyngeal or oropharyngeal swab were collected from each participant by mobile phlebotomists. Prospective study participants could optionally give additional blood draws and questionnaires over an approximately two-month period. Prospective study blood samples were shipped either frozen or at room temperature before DNA extraction.

Material for sequencing was PBMCs or T cells enriched from blood (not recorded which). The receptor was derived from a woman under 30 who had recovered from COVID-19.

The bases are TGTGCCAGCAAAACCGGGACAGTTAATGAAAAACTGTTTTTT. Translated, it reads CASKTGTVNEKLFF. The chain joins TRBV2 to TRBJ1-4, with 7 bases in between that match TRBD1. The germline V gene yields SNHLY for CDR1 and FYNNEI for CDR2. From the cysteine up to the phenylalanine, the CDR3 has a length of 14 residues. Only the CDR3 DNA stays, 42 bases, in frame from base 1. V and J are trimmed by 7 bases and 4 bases, and the gene matches miss 6 bases of the junction.